Given below is one TCR beta chain in context. Assay: immunoSEQ multiplex PCR; the TCRdb copy retains only in-frame clones and omits some. Here the sample spans around 130,000 clones, 60% to 85% being singletons. The sample comes from a study of blood T cell repertoires in COVID-19. Background on the study: Sample material is recorded as cDNA or gDNA derived from T cells, B-cell-depleted T cells, or PBMCs.

After removal of 2 bases from V and 4 bases from J, the junction contained 4 bases not matched to a gene. Per germline, CDR1 KGHSH and CDR2 LQKENI. The length of the CDR3 is 15 residues. This clonotype was obtained from a man aged 45 to 65 with acute or convalescent COVID-19. This chain joins TRBV18 and TRBJ2-5; 10 nucleotides line up with TRBD2. Sequenced input: peripheral blood. The chain's CDR3 is CASSPRSGGAETQYF. Written as DNA, the CDR3 is TGTGCCAGCTCACCAAGAAGCGGGGGGGCAGAGACCCAGTACTTC.